This T cell receptor (beta chain) originates from a study of blood T cell repertoires in COVID-19. In the study overall: Sources were T cells, B-cell-depleted T cells, or PBMCs; the material itself was cDNA or gDNA.

Some clones are missing from TCRdb's copy, which holds only in-frame ones; the method was immunoSEQ multiplex PCR. Found here are over 150,000 clones, around nine tenths of them singletons; the top ten hold 10%. The TCR was taken from a woman aged 70 to 79 with COVID-19, enrolled during active disease. The material sequenced was peripheral blood.

This CDR3 reads CASNSGLYSYGYTF. CDR3 bases: TGTGCCAGCAATAGCGGACTTTACTCCTATGGCTACACCTTC. The chain uses TRBV2 and TRBJ1-2, with D hard to call. V was trimmed by 7 bases and J by 4 bases, leaving 16 bases between them. This CDR3 contains 14 residues. Germline V gives CDR1 SNHLY, CDR2 FYNNEI.